This T cell receptor beta chain was captured by sequencing in a study of T cells in Graves' hyperthyroidism and ophthalmopathy. Researchers took RNA transcripts and amplified the TCR beta CDR3 regions from them. TCR CDR3 underwent first-round RT-PCR with the HTBI primer set. Each CDR3 protein gets one entry after TCRdb re-called the multiplex PCR reads with MiXCR. The table shows approximately 870,000 distinct CDR3 sequences, with over 35% occurring only once. The study excluded patients with uncontrolled infection, other autoimmune disease, pregnancy or lactation. This clonotype occurred a few times. The CDR3 contains 14 residues. Trimming left V 6 bases short and J 6 bases short, with 17 bases between. Germline CDR1 is SNHLY and CDR2 is FYNNEI.

The sequence was obtained from a young man with Graves' hyperthyroidism. The V gene is TRBV2, the J gene TRBJ1-2; possibly TRBD1 for D (5 bases). Sequenced sample: blood. The CDR3 sequence: CASRPVGAGDGYTF. CDR3 coding DNA: TGTGCCAGCAGACCGGTAGGGGCCGGAGATGGCTACACCTTC.